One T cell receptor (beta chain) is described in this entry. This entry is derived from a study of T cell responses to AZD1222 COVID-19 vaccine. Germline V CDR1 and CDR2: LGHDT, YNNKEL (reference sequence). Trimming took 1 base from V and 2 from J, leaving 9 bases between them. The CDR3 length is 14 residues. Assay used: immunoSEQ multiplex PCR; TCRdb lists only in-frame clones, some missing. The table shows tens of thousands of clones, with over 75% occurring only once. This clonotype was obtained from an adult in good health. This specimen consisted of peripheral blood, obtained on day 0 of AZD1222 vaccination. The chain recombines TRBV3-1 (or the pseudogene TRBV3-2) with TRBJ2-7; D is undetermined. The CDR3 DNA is TGTGCCAGCAGCCAAGGGTTCGAGACCTACGAGCAGTACTTC. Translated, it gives CASSQGFETYEQYF.